The 17 T cell receptor beta chains reported below all come from one sample, sequenced in a study of OX40 agonist ivuxolimab in advanced cancers. Assay: immunoSEQ multiplex PCR; the TCRdb copy retains only in-frame clones and omits some. The sample shows tens of thousands of clones, roughly 89% of them seen only once. The sequencing here drew on CD4+ or CD8+ T cells sorted from blood, taken in a trial of the OX40 agonist ivuxolimab. These receptors were taken from an adult with an advanced solid tumor such as melanoma, head and neck, liver or kidney cancer.

The chain has TRBV7-8 and TRBJ1-1; the match to TRBD1 covers 9 bases. Trimming took 6 bases from V and 0 from J; bases not matched to a gene: 8. CDR3 size: 16 residues. CDR1 and CDR2 (germline): SGHVS, FQNEAQ. For the CDR3, the DNA is TGTGCCAGCAGACAAGACAGGGGGGCTATGAACACTGAAGCTTTCTTT. Translating gives CASRQDRGAMNTEAFF.

The chain joins TRBV19 to TRBJ2-7; a possible D gene is TRBD2 (5 bases). This CDR3 is built from 13 residues. The germline V and J ends were trimmed by 7 bases and 5 bases, with 15 bases remaining between them. Looked up from germline, CDR1 is LNHDA and CDR2 is SQIVND (reference sequence). CDR3 sequence: CASKRSGENEQYF. The CDR3 DNA sequence: TGTGCCAGTAAACGGAGCGGAGAGAACGAGCAGTACTTC.

This CDR3 reads CASSHDRDGEQFF. The CDR3 nucleotides are TGCGCCAGCAGCCATGACCGGGACGGGGAGCAGTTCTTC. The chain uses TRBV5-1 and TRBJ2-1; the D gene could be TRBD1 or TRBD2 (5 bases each). This CDR3 is built from 13 residues. V gave up 4 bases and J gave up 10 bases, with 15 bases separating them. Germline CDR1 reads SGHRS; CDR2 reads YFSETQ.

The chain joins TRBV27 to TRBJ1-2; tentatively, D is TRBD1 (6 bases). V lost 10 bases to trimming and J lost 4 bases, with 16 bases between them. The CDR3 contains 13 residues. Per germline, CDR1 MNHEY and CDR2 SMNVEV (reference sequence). The CDR3 protein is CATRRGGLYGYTF. CDR3 coding DNA: TGTGCCACAAGAAGGGGGGGCCTCTATGGCTACACCTTC.

This chain joins TRBV19 and TRBJ2-2; D gene unclear. The CDR3 runs 14 residues. The germline CDR1 and CDR2 sequences are LNHDA and SQIVND (reference sequence). The ends were cut back, 3 bases at V and 7 bases at J, with 12 bases in the middle. The CDR3 nucleotides are TGTGCCAGTAGTATGGTTGTAGCTCTCGGGGAGCTGTTTTTT. Translating gives CASSMVVALGELFF.

This clone was observed once. This rearrangement joins TRBV9 to TRBJ1-2; perhaps TRBD1 as D (5 bases). V dropped 4 bases and J dropped 2 bases, with 12 bases sitting between them. Germline V gene sequence: CDR1 SGDLS, CDR2 YYNGEE. There are 14 residues in the CDR3. CDR3 protein: CASSPPGLNYGYTF. CDR3 nucleotide sequence: TGTGCCAGCAGCCCTCCGGGACTCAACTATGGCTACACCTTC.

The chain employs TRBV4-3 and TRBJ1-2, with TRBD1 as a possible D gene (6 bases). Deletions cut 0 bases from V and 4 bases from J, with 15 bases between. Germline lookup yields CDR1 LGHNA and CDR2 YSLEER. This CDR3 has 16 amino acids. CDR3 sequence (DNA): TGCGCCAGCAGCCAAGACGAAGGACAGCGGATCTATGGCTACACCTTC. Encoded protein: CASSQDEGQRIYGYTF.

J is TRBJ1-1 and V is TRBV28, with no clear D. V lost 5 bases to trimming and J lost 0 bases, with 13 bases between them. The V gene's germline CDR1 is MDHEN and CDR2 SYDVKM. The CDR3 spans 15 residues. The CDR3 here is CASSPLGSMNTEAFF. The CDR3 DNA sequence: TGTGCCAGCAGTCCTCTCGGGTCCATGAACACTGAAGCTTTCTTT.

This chain joins TRBV19 and TRBJ2-1; TRBD2 aligns across 9 bases. The length of the CDR3 is 15 residues. The V segment lost 9 bases and the J segment 5 bases; nucleotides outside the gene matches: 11. Germline CDR1 reads LNHDA; CDR2 reads SQIVND (reference sequence). CDR3 sequence (DNA): TGTGCCAGCTCGGGAGTTAGCGGGAGTAACAATGAGCAGTTCTTC. Protein sequence: CASSGVSGSNNEQFF. The whole variable domain, filled in from reference TRBV19 and TRBJ2-1, reads DGGITQSPKYLFRKEGQNVTLSCEQNLNHDAMYWYRQDPGQGLRLIYYSQIVNDFQKGDIAEGYSVSREKKESFPLTVTSAQKNPTAFYLCASSGVSGSNNEQFFGPGTRLTVL.

The CDR3 sequence: CASSEELWTSDSTDTQYF. DNA of the CDR3: TGTGCCAGCAGTGAAGAATTGTGGACTAGCGATAGCACAGATACGCAGTATTTT. The rearrangement uses TRBV2 and TRBJ2-3; TRBD2 agrees at 9 bases. CDR3 length: 18 amino acids. V gave up 1 base and J gave up 0 bases; unmatched junction bases: 8. Germline lookup yields CDR1 SNHLY and CDR2 FYNNEI.

V gene TRBV11-3 combines with J gene TRBJ2-5, with D unclear. Germline-derived CDR1 and CDR2 are SGHNT and YENEEA. V was pared by 1 base and J by 0 bases, with 3 bases between. The CDR3 runs to 13 residues. CDR3 in DNA: TGTGCCAGCAGCTTAGCGGACCAAGAGACCCAGTACTTC. Protein product: CASSLADQETQYF. Using reference TRBV11-3 and TRBJ2-5 for the parts outside the CDR3, the full variable domain is EAGVVQSPRYKIIEKKQPVAFWCNPISGHNTLYWYLQNLGQGPELLIRYENEEAVDDSQLPKDRFSAERLKGVDSTLKIQPAELGDSAVYLCASSLADQETQYFGPGTRLLVL.

CDR3 protein: CASRRSPAFSGGGTDTQYF. The DNA for the CDR3 is TGTGCAAGTCGCAGATCGCCAGCCTTTAGCGGGGGGGGCACAGATACGCAGTATTTT. This chain links TRBV12-2 with TRBJ2-3; TRBD2 reflects the table's D call only, with no check against the DNA. TRBV12-2 is a pseudogene. This CDR3 contains 19 residues.

This clone was seen more than once but under ten times. V and J are TRBV28 and TRBJ2-6, with D perhaps TRBD1 (7 bases). The germline V gene encodes CDR1 MDHEN and CDR2 SYDVKM. This CDR3 contains 18 residues. V was pared by 5 bases and J by 0 bases, with 17 bases between. CDR3 bases: TGTGCCAGCAGTCCAGGTGGAGGGGGCCCCTCTGGGGCCAACGTCCTGACTTTC. This codes for CASSPGGGGPSGANVLTF. Full variable domain (rest looked up from reference TRBV28 and TRBJ2-6): DVKVTQSSRYLVKRTGEKVFLECVQDMDHENMFWYRQDPGLGLRLIYFSYDVKMKEKGDIPEGYSVSREKKERFSLILESASTNQTSMYLCASSPGGGGPSGANVLTFGAGSRLTVL.

The genes are TRBV6-5 and TRBJ2-6, with a possible D match to TRBD1 (7 bases). Between the trimmed V and J ends, which lost 2 bases and 2 bases, there was a span of 10 bases. This CDR3 region has 16 residues. Germline values: CDR1 MNHEY, CDR2 SVGAGI. CDR3 DNA: TGTGCCAGCAGTTACATCAGGGGGGCTGGGGCCAACGTCCTGACTTTC. Amino acid sequence: CASSYIRGAGANVLTF.

The chain has TRBV12-5 and TRBJ1-2; D might be TRBD1 (5 bases). The CDR3 runs 16 residues. V was clipped by 0 bases and J by 9 bases, with 20 bases between them. Germline CDR1 and CDR2: LGHNT and FRNRAP. The CDR3, as DNA: TGTGCTAGTGGTTTGGTACTACTCGGGGGAATTCGAAGCTACACCTTC. It is translated as CASGLVLLGGIRSYTF.

This rearrangement joins TRBV19 to TRBJ1-4; no reliable D call. The germline V gene encodes CDR1 LNHDA and CDR2 SQIVND (reference sequence). This CDR3 is 15 amino acids long. V was clipped by 3 bases and J by 7 bases, with 15 bases between them. CDR3 in DNA: TGTGCCAGTAGTATTATGACATCCTGGGGTGAAAAACTGTTTTTT. Amino acid sequence: CASSIMTSWGEKLFF.

The J gene is TRBJ1-6, the V gene TRBV9, with D perhaps matching TRBD1 (5 bases). The length of the CDR3 is 16 residues. Trimming removed 0 bases from V and 0 bases from J, with 7 bases in between. Germline-derived CDR1 and CDR2 are SGDLS and YYNGEE. The CDR3 DNA reads as TGTGCCAGCAGCGTAGGGGGGAGCTCCTATAATTCACCCCTCCACTTT. Translation: CASSVGGSSYNSPLHF.